The 27 T cell receptor beta chains given below trace back to one sample, sequenced in a study of blood T cell repertoires in COVID-19. TCRdb's copy holds only in-frame clones and misses some; the assay was immunoSEQ multiplex PCR. The sample records about 160,000 clones, approximately 91% being singletons. Source material: peripheral blood. These receptors were taken from a man younger than 35 with acute or convalescent COVID-19.

The V and J genes are TRBV30 and TRBJ2-3; 7 bases match TRBD1. The CDR3 length is 17 residues. Germline V lookup: CDR1 GTSNPN, CDR2 SVGIG (reference sequence). J was trimmed by 0 bases and V by 2 bases; bases with no gene match: 11. CDR3 coding DNA: TGTGCCTGGAGTCCCCGGACAGGCTACGCTAGCACAGATACGCAGTATTTT. It specifies CAWSPRTGYASTDTQYF.

This chain joins TRBV16 and TRBJ1-2, with D possibly matching TRBD1 (5 bases). V shed 0 bases and J shed 4 bases, with 12 bases lying between them. In germline, CDR1 is KGHSY, CDR2 FQNENV. The CDR3 consists of 15 residues. Written as DNA, the CDR3 is TGTGCCAGCAGCCAATCAAGACAGCACTCCTATGGCTACACCTTC. This codes for CASSQSRQHSYGYTF.

V is TRBV6-1 and J is TRBJ2-5; D is perhaps TRBD1 (6 bases). V was pared by 3 bases and J by 5 bases, with 19 bases between. CDR3 length: 16 residues. The germline gives CDR1 MNHNS, CDR2 SASEGT. Here the CDR3 DNA reads TGTGCCAGCAGTGATCTGGCCGGGACACCAGGCGAGACCCAGTACTTC. It specifies CASSDLAGTPGETQYF.

The CDR3 reads CSVRSGGETQYF. The CDR3 DNA reads as TGCAGCGTTCGTAGTGGCGGGGAGACCCAGTACTTC. The chain joins TRBV29-1 to TRBJ2-5, with TRBD2 as a possible D gene (5 bases). This CDR3 is 12 amino acids long. The germline gives CDR1 SQVTM, CDR2 ANQGSEA. Trimming cost V 5 bases and J 5 bases, with 12 bases left between them.

The genes are TRBV7-9 and TRBJ1-2; 9 bases map to TRBD1. The CDR3 runs 14 residues. The V gene's germline CDR1 is SEHNR and CDR2 FQNEAQ (reference sequence). J gave up 7 bases and V 3 bases, and 6 bases lay outside the gene matches. CDR3 sequence reads: CASSFAQGAGGYTF. The CDR3 DNA is TGTGCCAGCAGCTTCGCACAGGGGGCTGGTGGCTACACCTTC.

The rearrangement links TRBV6-4 to TRBJ2-1; the match to TRBD2 covers 9 bases. The V gene end was trimmed by 0 bases and the J gene end by 4 bases; junction bases not matched to a gene: 4. CDR3 length: 16 amino acids. Germline assignment: CDR1 MRHNA and CDR2 SNTAGT. DNA of the CDR3: TGTGCCAGCAGTGACTCGACGCGGGGGGGTTACAATGAGCAGTTCTTC. Protein: CASSDSTRGGYNEQFF.

This chain links TRBV11-2 with TRBJ2-7; 9 bases map to TRBD1. CDR1 and CDR2 (germline): SGHAT, FQNNGV. This CDR3 region has 16 residues. V shed 5 bases, J shed 1 base, and the junction held 9 bases outside the gene matches. The CDR3 spells CASSPPPGQGSYEQYF. For the CDR3, the DNA is TGTGCCAGCAGCCCCCCACCGGGACAGGGATCCTACGAGCAGTACTTC.

The chain carries TRBV6-5 and TRBJ1-1; 8 nucleotides line up with TRBD1. The junction had 3 bases not matched to a gene; V was cut back by 6 bases and J by 0 bases. The germline CDR1 and CDR2 sequences are MNHEY and SVGAGI. CDR3 length equals 14 residues. CDR3 region: CASRLDRVNTEAFF. Written as DNA, the CDR3 is TGTGCCAGCAGACTGGACAGGGTGAACACTGAAGCTTTCTTT.

The chain recombines TRBV6-5 with TRBJ1-1, with TRBD1 matching over 8 bases. With V trimmed by 6 bases and J by 7 bases, 7 bases remained unmatched. The CDR3 has 13 residues. In germline, CDR1 is MNHEY, CDR2 SVGAGI. The CDR3 sequence: CASRRQGNGEAFF. The CDR3 bases are TGTGCCAGCAGAAGACAGGGGAATGGTGAAGCTTTCTTT.

This clone was detected only once. The chain employs TRBV7-8 and TRBJ1-2; no reliable D call. Per the germline V gene, CDR1 is SGHVS and CDR2 is FQNEAQ. The CDR3 contains 14 residues. Trimming shortened V by 1 base and J by 7 bases, and 13 bases separated the two germline ends. The CDR3 reads CASSLDRGGSGYTF. The CDR3 coding sequence is TGTGCCAGCAGCTTAGATCGGGGAGGGAGTGGCTACACCTTC.

The chain combines TRBV9 with TRBJ1-4, with D unresolved. CDR1 SGDLS and CDR2 YYNGEE come from the germline V gene. Trimming removed 4 bases at V and 2 bases at J, with 6 bases between. This CDR3 has 13 residues. The CDR3 reads CASSPRTNEKLFF. The CDR3 DNA reads as TGTGCCAGCAGCCCGCGGACTAATGAAAAACTGTTTTTT.

This chain links TRBV2 with TRBJ2-3, with D maybe TRBD1 (6 bases). CDR3 length equals 14 residues. The germline V and J ends were trimmed by 2 bases and 1 base, with 7 bases remaining between them. The germline V gene encodes CDR1 SNHLY and CDR2 FYNNEI. CDR3 sequence (DNA): TGTGCCAGCAGTGAAACAGGGCGCACAGATACGCAGTATTTT. This gives the protein CASSETGRTDTQYF.

The chain is built from TRBV27 and TRBJ1-1, with TRBD1 matching 9 bases. The CDR3 spans 13 residues. V trimming: 5 bases; J trimming: 7 bases; junction bases outside the gene matches: 5. Germline values: CDR1 MNHEY, CDR2 SMNVEV (reference sequence). The CDR3 reads CASSPRTGVEAFF. The DNA for the CDR3 is TGTGCCAGCAGTCCGCGGACAGGGGTTGAAGCTTTCTTT.

The V gene is TRBV7-8, the J gene TRBJ2-7; TRBD2 aligns across 9 bases. Per germline, CDR1 SGHVS and CDR2 FQNEAQ. The CDR3 spans 13 residues. V lost 3 bases, J lost 7 bases, and 4 bases stayed unmatched. CDR3 sequence (DNA): TGTGCCAGCAGCTTGGGTCTAGCGGGGGAGCAGTACTTC. Protein product: CASSLGLAGEQYF.

This chain joins TRBV6-4 and TRBJ1-1, with D maybe TRBD1 (6 bases). The CDR3 contains 14 residues. V shed 5 bases and J shed 4 bases, with 14 bases lying between them. CDR1 and CDR2 from the germline V gene are MRHNA and SNTAGT. The CDR3 loop is CASSPEGGATEAFF. CDR3 sequence (DNA): TGTGCCAGCAGTCCCGAGGGGGGGGCCACTGAAGCTTTCTTT.

V usage is TRBV30 and J usage is TRBJ1-5; 10 bases are shared with TRBD1. Trimming took 4 bases from V and 4 from J; bases not matched to a gene: 10. This CDR3 contains 16 residues. Germline V gene sequence: CDR1 GTSNPN, CDR2 SVGIG (reference sequence). The CDR3, as DNA: TGTGCCTGGAAGGACCTTGGGACAGGGGCTAATCAGCCCCAGCATTTT. Translated: CAWKDLGTGANQPQHF.

The chain carries TRBV9 and TRBJ1-1, with D unresolved. Germline values: CDR1 SGDLS, CDR2 YYNGEE. The length of the CDR3 is 13 residues. The V and J ends lost 3 bases and 6 bases respectively, with 12 bases between them. The CDR3 region is CASSAGLPSEAFF. CDR3 sequence (DNA): TGTGCCAGCAGCGCCGGACTGCCTTCTGAAGCTTTCTTT.

The V gene is TRBV28, the J gene TRBJ1-2; maybe TRBD1 (5 bases). CDR1 and CDR2 (germline): MDHEN, SYDVKM. V was cut by 6 bases and J by 2 bases, with 22 bases left in between. The CDR3 has 17 residues. CDR3 bases: TGTGCCAGCAGGGTTTGGGGCCGAGGTTGGCAGAACTATGGCTACACCTTC. Amino acid sequence: CASRVWGRGWQNYGYTF.

In its sample, this clone was seen a few times. V is TRBV7-2 and J is TRBJ1-1; 8 nucleotides match TRBD1. CDR3 length: 14 residues. Germline V CDR1 and CDR2: SGHTA, FQGNSA. Trimming at V came to 4 bases and at J to 7 bases, leaving 8 bases not matched to a gene. The CDR3 region is CASSSWGQESEAFF. The CDR3 DNA reads TGTGCCAGCAGCTCCTGGGGACAGGAGAGTGAAGCTTTCTTT.

V usage is TRBV25-1 and J usage is TRBJ2-3, with 12 bases aligning to TRBD2. Germline-derived CDR1 and CDR2 are MGHDK and SYGVNS. Trimming cost V 2 bases and J 6 bases; bases outside gene matches: 0. CDR3 size: 14 residues. The DNA for the CDR3 is TGTGCCAGCAGTGAAACTAGCGGGGGGGATACGCAGTATTTT. This sequence encodes CASSETSGGDTQYF.

The J gene is TRBJ2-1, the V gene TRBV6-5, with D possibly matching TRBD2 (5 bases). The V end was cut by 6 bases, the J end by 1 base, with 10 bases between. The CDR3 has 14 residues. Germline V gives CDR1 MNHEY, CDR2 SVGAGI. CDR3 nucleotides: TGTGCCAGCAGGAGTAGCGAGTCCTACAATGAGCAGTTCTTC. Translating gives CASRSSESYNEQFF.

This clone was detected only once. This rearrangement joins TRBV3-1 (or the pseudogene TRBV3-2) to TRBJ1-1; D gene ambiguous. Germline lookup yields CDR1 LGHDT and CDR2 YNNKEL (reference sequence). CDR3 size: 14 residues. The germline V and J ends were trimmed by 1 base and 0 bases, with 6 bases remaining between them. The DNA for the CDR3 is TGTGCCAGCAGCCAAGTACTTATGAACACTGAAGCTTTCTTT. Translated, it gives CASSQVLMNTEAFF.

The chain uses TRBV5-1 and TRBJ1-2; D is undetermined. Germline V CDR1 and CDR2: SGHRS, YFSETQ. V was shortened by 0 bases and J by 1 base, with 10 bases between the two germline ends. The CDR3 sequence is 15 residues long. The CDR3 region is CASSLGSSLNYGYTF. The CDR3 coding sequence is TGCGCCAGCAGCTTGGGTAGTAGTCTTAACTATGGCTACACCTTC.

The chain joins TRBV5-5 to TRBJ1-2; D may be TRBD1 (6 bases). The CDR3 runs to 14 residues. Germline assignment: CDR1 SGHKS and CDR2 YYEKEE (reference sequence). V lost 3 bases to trimming and J lost 8 bases, with 17 bases between them. The DNA of the CDR3 is TGTGCCAGCAGCTCCCGTCAGGGGCCCTCGGGCTACACCTTC. Encoded protein: CASSSRQGPSGYTF.

The CDR3 region is CASSSSPGQGAYNEQFF. CDR3 bases: TGTGCCAGCAGCTCTAGTCCCGGACAGGGGGCCTACAATGAGCAGTTCTTC. The chain combines TRBV14 with TRBJ2-1; 10 positions agree with TRBD1. This CDR3 is built from 17 residues. Germline-derived CDR1 and CDR2 are SGHDN and FVKESK. With 5 bases clipped from V and 2 bases from J, the junction kept 9 bases outside the gene matches.

The rearrangement joins TRBV5-1 to TRBJ1-1; D gene unclear. Trimming shortened V by 0 bases and J by 1 base, and 7 bases separated the two germline ends. Germline V gene sequence: CDR1 SGHRS, CDR2 YFSETQ. The CDR3 has 14 amino acids. This chain's CDR3 is CASSLVPGNTEAFF. CDR3 nucleotide sequence: TGCGCCAGCAGCTTGGTACCAGGGAACACTGAAGCTTTCTTT.

This chain links TRBV2 with TRBJ1-1; D unresolved. CDR1 is SNHLY and CDR2 is FYNNEI in the germline V gene. CDR3 size: 12 residues. V shed 7 bases and J shed 8 bases, with 14 bases lying between them. Here the CDR3 reads CASTRHLAEAFF. The CDR3, as DNA: TGTGCCAGCACCCGACATCTGGCCGAAGCTTTCTTT.